Listed below are T cell receptor beta chains from one sample, sequenced in a study of CD8 T cells in ankylosing spondylitis. TCRdb passed the 5' RACE reads through MiXCR, listing each CDR3 protein once. This table has a few hundred thousand distinct CDR3 sequences, 15% to 25% appearing once. What was sequenced was blood, either unsorted or a sorted T cell fraction (not recorded which). Source of these receptors: a male donor with ankylosing spondylitis or in good health (not recorded which). CDR3s include the opening cysteine and the closing phenylalanine or tryptophan. A D gene is named only where the DNA matches it firmly. Size values are once, few and many counts, or a class for expanded clones, and some rows have none.

V gene	J gene	CDR3 length	D gene	clone size	CDR3 DNA	CDR3 protein
TRBV24-1	TRBJ2-3	16	NA	NA	TGTGCCACCAGTGATTTGAAGGACACAAGCACAGATACGCAGTATTTT	CATSDLKDTSTDTQYF
TRBV11-2	TRBJ2-1	13	NA	NA	TGTGCCAGCAGAAAAAGGAATTTCGATGAGCAGTTCTTC	CASRKRNFDEQFF
TRBV3-1	TRBJ2-1	14	NA	NA	TGTGCCAGCAGCCAAGGAGTATACTACAATGAGCGGTTCTTC	CASSQGVYYNERFF
TRBV9	TRBJ2-2	14	NA	NA	TGTGCCAGCAGCCAGGACGGAAACACCGGGGAGCTGTTTTTT	CASSQDGNTGELFF
TRBV7-7	TRBJ2-3	13	NA	NA	TGTGCTAGCAGCTCCACTAGGACAGATACGCAGTATTTT	CASSSTRTDTQYF
TRBV30	TRBJ1-3	16	NA	NA	TGTGCCTGGACCTTGGGGGGGGCGCACTCTGGAAACACCATATATTTT	CAWTLGGAHSGNTIYF
TRBV20-1	TRBJ2-1	13	NA	many	TGCAGTGCTAGAGATCTTGGGTACAATGAGCAGTTCTTC	CSARDLGYNEQFF
TRBV3-1	TRBJ2-2	14	TRBD2	few	TGTGCCAGCAGCCCTCGACTAGCTCCCGGGGAGCTGTTTTTT	CASSPRLAPGELFF
TRBV20-1	TRBJ2-2	12	NA	few	TGCAGTGCTCCTACATTGACCGGGGAGCTGTTTTTT	CSAPTLTGELFF
TRBV29-1	TRBJ2-5	15	NA	NA	TGCAGCGCCGCGGCGGGTGGGGGTAGACTAGAGACCCAGTACTTC	CSAAAGGGRLETQYF
TRBV20-1	TRBJ1-2	12	TRBD1	NA	TGCAGTGCTAGGGAGACAGGGGAAAGCTACACCTTC	CSARETGESYTF
TRBV12-3/TRBV12-4	TRBJ2-2	15	TRBD1	NA	TGTGCCAGCAGCTCCGGACAGGGAGGCCCCGGGGAGCTGTTTTTT	CASSSGQGGPGELFF
TRBV29-1	TRBJ2-5	13	TRBD2	few	TGCAGCGTTGATCTAGCGGGCACGGAGACCCAGTACTTC	CSVDLAGTETQYF
TRBV12-3/TRBV12-4	TRBJ2-1	17	TRBD2	few	TGTGCCAGCAGCCGGGGTAGCGGGGGAGGTTCCTACAATGAGCAGTTCTTC	CASSRGSGGGSYNEQFF
TRBV27	TRBJ2-1	15	NA	NA	TGTGCCAGCAGTCCCTACCGGGACACGCACAATGAGCAGTTCTTC	CASSPYRDTHNEQFF
TRBV7-9	TRBJ2-1	15	NA	NA	TGTGCCAGCAGCTTCGGTCAAAGCTCCTACAATGAGCAGTTCTTC	CASSFGQSSYNEQFF
TRBV5-1	TRBJ1-1	15	NA	few	TGCGCCAGCAGCTTGGTTCGGACGACGAACACTGAAGCTTTCTTT	CASSLVRTTNTEAFF
TRBV29-1	TRBJ2-5	12	TRBD1	many	TGCAGCGTTGGACAGGGATTGGAGACCCAGTACTTC	CSVGQGLETQYF
TRBV12-3/TRBV12-4	TRBJ1-1	11	TRBD1	NA	TGTGCCAGCATCGTTGACAGGGCGGCTTTCTTT	CASIVDRAAFF
TRBV5-6	TRBJ1-5	16	NA	few	TGTGCCAGCAGCTTACAGGGTATTGGTAGCAATCAGCCCCAGCATTTT	CASSLQGIGSNQPQHF
TRBV3-1	TRBJ2-1	16	TRBD2	NA	TGTGCCAGCAGCCAAGTAGCGGGAGAGAGGCACAATGAGCAGTTCTTC	CASSQVAGERHNEQFF
TRBV12-3/TRBV12-4	TRBJ2-6	14	NA	many	TGTGCCAGCAGTTTGCGCTCTGGGGCCAACGTCCTGACTTTC	CASSLRSGANVLTF
TRBV6-1	TRBJ1-2	14	TRBD1	many	TGTGCCAGCAGTCCCGCCGGGACAGGTTACGGCTACACCTTC	CASSPAGTGYGYTF
TRBV19	TRBJ2-3	17	NA	few	TGTGCCAGTAGTATAGATTGGAGCGGAAGACCCACAGATACGCAGTATTTT	CASSIDWSGRPTDTQYF
TRBV12-3/TRBV12-4	TRBJ1-2	12	NA	few	TGTGCCAGTCAGGGCGCCGGCTATGGCTACACCTTC	CASQGAGYGYTF
TRBV5-1	TRBJ2-1	15	NA	few	TGCGCCAGCAGCCCGACGGGGGCGCTTCCCAATGAGCAGTTCTTC	CASSPTGALPNEQFF
TRBV5-1	TRBJ2-1	14	NA	NA	TGCGCCAGCAGCTTTACGACTGAGGTTGAAGAGCAGTTCTTC	CASSFTTEVEEQFF